The clone carrying this TCR beta chain occurred many times. The CDR3 spans 14 residues. CDR1 is SGHTA, CDR2 FQGNSA, per germline. The junction had 9 bases not matched to a gene; V was cut back by 4 bases and J by 7 bases. The data are from a study of T cells in Graves' hyperthyroidism and ophthalmopathy. Regions amplified from RNA transcripts were the TCR beta CDR3 regions. TCR CDR3 regions were first amplified by RT-PCR with HTBI primers. TCRdb re-called the multiplex PCR reads through MiXCR, storing one row per CDR3 protein. The sample contains 700,000 to 950,000 distinct CDR3 sequences, approximately 40% of which appear only once. Recently diagnosed hyperthyroidism of less than 2 months' duration affected patients aged 18 to 65. Clinical symptoms, serum thyroxine, TRAb, thyroid ultrasound and orbital computed tomography informed diagnoses.

Material for sequencing was blood. The TCR sequence derives from a woman in her thirties or forties with Graves' hyperthyroidism. The chain uses TRBV7-2 and TRBJ2-7; 8 nucleotides match TRBD1. The CDR3 nucleotides are TGTGCCAGCAGCTCGTGGACAGGGCTGAGGGAGCAGTACTTC. It yields the protein CASSSWTGLREQYF.